What follows are 31 T cell receptor beta chains derived from one specimen sequenced in a study of identifying expanded T cells in peripheral blood. TCRdb keeps only in-frame clones here, not all; method: immunoSEQ multiplex PCR. This sample has about 78,000 clones, with roughly 86% found just once. What was sequenced was blood. The source of these receptors is a person aged 18-69 years in good health.

The chain uses TRBV19 and TRBJ2-1; 9 nucleotides match TRBD1. The V gene's germline CDR1 is LNHDA and CDR2 SQIVND (reference sequence). The V segment lost 7 bases and the J segment 5 bases; nucleotides outside the gene matches: 9. The CDR3 length is 15 residues. The CDR3 here is CASTALQGADNEQFF. The CDR3 DNA reads as TGTGCCAGTACCGCCCTACAGGGGGCGGACAATGAGCAGTTCTTC.

The chain couples TRBV15 to TRBJ2-7, with 7 bases fitting TRBD2. V shed 2 bases and J 4 bases; nucleotides not matched to a gene: 5. The CDR3 contains 14 residues. CDR1 is LNHNV and CDR2 is YYDKDF in the germline V gene (reference sequence). CDR3 nucleotides: TGTGCCACCAGCAGAACAGCGGGAAGTTACGAGCAGTACTTC. It encodes CATSRTAGSYEQYF.

The chain couples TRBV11-2 to TRBJ1-5; 7 bases agree with TRBD1. CDR1 is SGHAT and CDR2 is FQNNGV in the germline V gene. With V trimmed by 0 bases and J by 0 bases, 14 bases remained unmatched. The CDR3 length is 20 residues. The CDR3: CASSLDLTGTVIFSNQPQHF. CDR3 nucleotides: TGTGCCAGCAGCTTAGACTTGACTGGGACAGTCATTTTTAGCAATCAGCCCCAGCATTTT.

There are a few counts of this clone. This chain connects TRBV11-3 to TRBJ2-2; D call uncertain. The V gene lost 3 bases and the J gene lost 5 bases, with 7 bases spanning the gap. The CDR3 length is 13 residues. Germline CDR1 and CDR2: SGHNT and YENEEA. CDR3 in DNA: TGTGCCAGCAGCTTGGCAGGAACCGGGGAGCTGTTTTTT. Residues: CASSLAGTGELFF.

J is TRBJ1-2 and V is TRBV9, with D tentatively TRBD1 (6 bases). CDR1 is SGDLS and CDR2 is YYNGEE in the germline V gene. Trimming removed 6 bases from V and 2 bases from J, with 11 bases in between. The CDR3 contains 13 residues. In DNA form, the CDR3 reads TGTGCCAGCAACACAGGGCCCAACTATGGCTACACCTTC. This translates into CASNTGPNYGYTF. Together with reference TRBV9 and TRBJ1-2, the CDR3 gives the full variable domain: DSGVTQTPKHLITATGQRVTLRCSPRSGDLSVYWYQQSLDQGLQFLIQYYNGEERAKGNILERFSAQQFPDLHSELNLSSLELGDSALYFCASNTGPNYGYTFGSGTRLTVV.

The genes are TRBV4-1 and TRBJ1-1; 7 nucleotides match TRBD1. J gave up 1 base and V 4 bases, and 9 bases lay outside the gene matches. Germline values: CDR1 MGHRA, CDR2 YSYEKL. The CDR3 has 16 residues. CDR3 coding DNA: TGCGCCAGCAGCCTACCTACGACAGGGAAGAACACTGAAGCTTTCTTT. Translating it yields CASSLPTTGKNTEAFF.

The chain has TRBV4-3 and TRBJ2-2; possibly TRBD1 for D (6 bases). Germline V CDR1 and CDR2: LGHNA, YSLEER. The CDR3 runs 15 residues. V was shortened by 5 bases and J by 7 bases, with 17 bases between the two germline ends. CDR3 sequence reads: CASSRSRTVSGELFF. CDR3 in DNA: TGCGCCAGCAGCAGAAGTAGGACAGTCAGCGGGGAGCTGTTTTTT.

The rearrangement joins TRBV27 to TRBJ1-2, with TRBD1 identical over 9 bases. This CDR3 is built from 15 residues. The V and J ends lost 3 bases and 8 bases, in that order; junction bases with no gene match: 10. Germline V gene sequence: CDR1 MNHEY, CDR2 SMNVEV (reference sequence). In DNA form, the CDR3 reads TGTGCCAGCAGTTTTTCGGGACAGGGCCCTAAGGGCTACACCTTC. Translated: CASSFSGQGPKGYTF.

This chain joins TRBV4-3 and TRBJ1-2; D might be TRBD1 (5 bases). V dropped 0 bases and J dropped 4 bases, with 15 bases sitting between them. This CDR3 comprises 16 residues. The germline V gene has CDR1 LGHNA and CDR2 YSLEER. The CDR3 nucleotides are TGCGCCAGCAGCCAAGATCCAGGGCCCTCCCTCTATGGCTACACCTTC. This sequence encodes CASSQDPGPSLYGYTF.

The chain recombines TRBV6-6 with TRBJ1-1; D might be TRBD1 (5 bases). This CDR3 has 15 amino acids. Trimming removed 7 bases from V and 0 bases from J, with 15 bases in between. Per the germline V gene, CDR1 is MNHNY and CDR2 is SVGAGI (reference sequence). DNA of the CDR3: TGTGCCAGCACCGTGGTAAGAGGGGTGAACACTGAAGCTTTCTTT. As protein: CASTVVRGVNTEAFF.

The chain's CDR3 is CASSQPDRHNEQFF. CDR3 nucleotide sequence: TGTGCCAGCAGTCAACCCGACAGGCACAATGAGCAGTTCTTC. The rearrangement links TRBV7-2 to TRBJ2-1, with D possibly matching TRBD1 (6 bases). The V and J ends lost 6 bases and 5 bases respectively, with 14 bases between them. The CDR3 length is 14 residues. The germline V gene has CDR1 SGHTA and CDR2 FQGNSA.

Written as DNA, the CDR3 is TGTGCCAGCAGCTTAACGAGAGCCGGTAGCGTCAATGAGCAGTTCTTC. It translates to CASSLTRAGSVNEQFF. V gene TRBV7-2 combines with J gene TRBJ2-1; D perhaps matches TRBD2 (5 bases). Germline lookup yields CDR1 SGHTA and CDR2 FQGNSA. This CDR3 region has 16 residues. Trimming removed 2 bases at V and 6 bases at J, with 17 bases between.

The rearrangement links TRBV7-3 to TRBJ2-5, with D possibly matching TRBD2 (6 bases). This CDR3 contains 16 residues. V gave up 3 bases and J gave up 5 bases, with 19 bases separating them. CDR1 and CDR2 (germline): SGHTA, FQGTGA. The CDR3: CASSLGTASAGETQYF. For the CDR3, the DNA is TGTGCCAGCAGCTTGGGTACGGCCAGTGCGGGGGAGACCCAGTACTTC. The complete variable domain, with remaining parts taken from reference TRBV7-3 and TRBJ2-5, reads GAGVSQTPSNKVTEKGKYVELRCDPISGHTALYWYRQSLGQGPEFLIYFQGTGAADDSGLPNDRFFAVRPEGSVSTLKIQRTERGDSAVYLCASSLGTASAGETQYFGPGTRLLVL.

The chain couples TRBV4-1 to TRBJ2-5; a weak D match, TRBD2 (5 bases). The CDR3 runs 15 residues. Germline values: CDR1 MGHRA, CDR2 YSYEKL. The V end was cut by 4 bases, the J end by 2 bases, with 14 bases between. This CDR3 is CASSPLGAAQETQYF. Written as DNA, the CDR3 is TGCGCCAGCAGCCCCCTCGGAGCGGCACAAGAGACCCAGTACTTC.

The chain has TRBV5-8 and TRBJ2-7; 8 bases agree with TRBD2. Germline V gives CDR1 SGHTS, CDR2 YDEGEE. This CDR3 spans 13 amino acids. The ends lost 7 bases at V and 4 bases at J; junction bases unmatched: 7. The CDR3 nucleotides read TGTGCCAGCCACGGGGGGGGGTCTTACGAGCAGTACTTC. Translated, it gives CASHGGGSYEQYF.

This chain uses TRBV6-4 with TRBJ2-3, with no clear D. Germline loops: CDR1 MRHNA, CDR2 SNTAGT. There are 13 residues in the CDR3. The V end was cut by 2 bases, the J end by 0 bases, with 3 bases between. The CDR3 DNA is TGTGCCAGCAGTGACGGGAGCACAGATACGCAGTATTTT. Amino acids: CASSDGSTDTQYF.

J is TRBJ1-4 and V is TRBV5-5; no clear D. The V gene's germline CDR1 is SGHKS and CDR2 YYEKEE (reference sequence). The CDR3 consists of 13 residues. Trimming removed 2 bases from V and 5 bases from J, with 7 bases in between. The CDR3 coding sequence is TGTGCCAGCAGCTTAGGCCTCAATGAAAAACTGTTTTTT. It encodes CASSLGLNEKLFF. The complete variable domain, with remaining parts taken from reference TRBV5-5 and TRBJ1-4, reads DAGVTQSPTHLIKTRGQQVTLRCSPISGHKSVSWYQQVLGQGPQFIFQYYEKEERGRGNFPDRFSARQFPNYSSELNVNALLLGDSALYLCASSLGLNEKLFFGSGTQLSVL.

This clone was detected only once. The rearrangement uses TRBV11-1 and TRBJ1-1; 7 bases agree with TRBD1. Germline V gene lookup returns CDR1 SGHAT and CDR2 FQDESV (reference sequence). The CDR3 length is 14 residues. Losses at the gene ends were 1 base for V and 4 bases for J; bases not matched to a gene: 3. The CDR3 DNA follows: TGTGCCAGCAGCTTAGACAGGGGCTCCACTGAAGCTTTCTTT. Its protein product is CASSLDRGSTEAFF.

The V gene is TRBV4-3, the J gene TRBJ2-7, with D possibly matching TRBD2 (7 bases). Trimming cost V 0 bases and J 6 bases, with 15 bases left between them. Germline values: CDR1 LGHNA, CDR2 YSLEER. The CDR3 sequence is 15 residues long. CDR3 loop: CASSQDSTGGLEQYF. CDR3 nucleotides: TGCGCCAGCAGCCAAGATAGTACCGGGGGGCTCGAGCAGTACTTC.

The chain combines TRBV10-3 with TRBJ2-3; perhaps TRBD2 as D (6 bases). Germline CDR1 reads ENHRY; CDR2 reads SYGVKD. V lost 10 bases to trimming and J lost 9 bases, with 14 bases between them. The CDR3 consists of 11 residues. CDR3 nucleotide sequence: TGTGCCACCAGGGAGGATCTGACGCAGTATTTT. Translated: CATREDLTQYF.

The chain's CDR3 is CASSPENGQPQHF. CDR3 DNA: TGTGCCAGCAGCCCGGAGAATGGACAGCCCCAGCATTTT. The V gene is TRBV6-4, the J gene TRBJ1-5, with D unresolved. This CDR3 has 13 amino acids. Trimming shortened V by 6 bases and J by 7 bases, and 13 bases separated the two germline ends. The germline CDR1 and CDR2 sequences are MRHNA and SNTAGT.

The gene calls are TRBV19 and TRBJ1-4; D is perhaps TRBD1 (6 bases). The germline V gene has CDR1 LNHDA and CDR2 SQIVND (reference sequence). This CDR3 is built from 14 residues. Trimming took off 5 bases at V and 5 bases at J, with 12 bases between the two ends. CDR3 nucleotides: TGTGCCAGTAGTGCCCAACAGGGAAATGAAAAACTGTTTTTT. This gives the protein CASSAQQGNEKLFF. Combining the CDR3 with reference TRBV19 and TRBJ1-4 gives the whole variable domain DGGITQSPKYLFRKEGQNVTLSCEQNLNHDAMYWYRQDPGQGLRLIYYSQIVNDFQKGDIAEGYSVSREKKESFPLTVTSAQKNPTAFYLCASSAQQGNEKLFFGSGTQLSVL.

Turning to this clone: Other nucleotide sequences from this sample produce the same CDR3. This CDR3 reads CASSLSSEQYF. CDR3 bases: TGTGCCAGCAGCTTATCAAGCGAGCAGTACTTC. The rearrangement joins TRBV7-2 to TRBJ2-7; no clear D. CDR1 is SGHTA and CDR2 is FQGNSA in the germline V gene. The CDR3 consists of 11 residues. Trimming removed 2 bases from V and 6 bases from J, with 5 bases in between. Complete variable domain (other parts from reference TRBV7-2 and TRBJ2-7): GAGVSQSPSNKVTEKGKDVELRCDPISGHTALYWYRQSLGQGLEFLIYFQGNSAPDKSGLPSDRFSAERTGGSVSTLTIQRTQQEDSAVYLCASSLSSEQYFGPGTRLTVT.

V usage is TRBV5-6 and J usage is TRBJ2-2; TRBD2 agrees at 12 bases. Trimming at V came to 4 bases and at J to 4 bases, leaving 5 bases not matched to a gene. The CDR3 covers 16 residues. Germline V gene lookup returns CDR1 SGHDT and CDR2 YYEEEE. In DNA form, the CDR3 reads TGTGCCAGCAGCGGTACTAGCGGGAGGTTCACCGGGGAGCTGTTTTTT. Translation gives CASSGTSGRFTGELFF.

The chain couples TRBV28 to TRBJ1-3, with D possibly matching TRBD1 (5 bases). Germline V gives CDR1 MDHEN, CDR2 SYDVKM. The CDR3 contains 14 residues. Between the trimmed V and J ends, which lost 4 bases and 4 bases, there was a span of 11 bases. The CDR3 nucleotides read TGTGCCAGCAGTTACCAGGGAGGAGGAAACACCATATATTTT. This translates into CASSYQGGGNTIYF.

This clone was recorded once. The chain combines TRBV10-3 with TRBJ1-1, with TRBD1 matching 12 bases. Germline V gene data show CDR1 as ENHRY and CDR2 as SYGVKD. The trim removed 6 bases at V and 5 bases at J, leaving 4 bases unmatched. The CDR3 sequence is 14 residues long. The CDR3 region has the DNA TGTGCCATCAGGTGGGACAGGGGGCCAACTGAAGCTTTCTTT. Its protein is CAIRWDRGPTEAFF.

The genes are TRBV11-2 and TRBJ2-2; 9 bases agree with TRBD2. Germline-derived CDR1 and CDR2 are SGHAT and FQNNGV. This CDR3 region has 14 residues. V was clipped by 7 bases and J by 5 bases; unmatched bases: 5. The DNA for the CDR3 is TGTGCCAGCAACATAGCGGGAGTTACCGGGGAGCTGTTTTTT. This encodes CASNIAGVTGELFF.

This clone was observed a handful of times. The rearrangement links TRBV5-1 to TRBJ2-7; 10 nucleotides match TRBD2. This CDR3 is 15 amino acids long. V was clipped by 0 bases and J by 5 bases; unmatched bases: 5. Germline loops: CDR1 SGHRS, CDR2 YFSETQ. The CDR3 DNA is TGCGCCAGCAGCTTGGAAGCGGGAGGGTGGAACGAGCAGTACTTC. Translating gives CASSLEAGGWNEQYF.

This rearrangement joins TRBV13 to TRBJ2-7; 10 bases fit TRBD1. V shed 5 bases and J 6 bases; nucleotides not matched to a gene: 1. The CDR3 contains 12 residues. CDR1 is PRHDT and CDR2 is FYEKMQ in the germline V gene (reference sequence). CDR3 loop: CASSRTGGEQYF. CDR3 nucleotides: TGTGCCAGCAGCCGGACAGGGGGCGAGCAGTACTTC.

This chain uses TRBV21-1 with TRBJ2-5; the table names TRBD2, a call not compared with the DNA. TRBV21-1 is an annotated pseudogene. CDR3 length equals 20 residues. The CDR3 region is CASSKAGTSGRAGGAETQYF. DNA for the CDR3: TGTGCCAGCAGCAAAGCAGGGACTAGCGGGAGGGCCGGGGGTGCGGAGACCCAGTACTTC.

The chain combines TRBV19 with TRBJ2-7; tentatively, D is TRBD1 (5 bases). The CDR3 consists of 15 residues. Germline V gene lookup returns CDR1 LNHDA and CDR2 SQIVND (reference sequence). V was trimmed by 2 bases and J by 2 bases, leaving 13 bases between them. The CDR3 DNA follows: TGTGCCAGTAGTATACGGGCAGGGAATACCTACGAGCAGTACTTC. Residues: CASSIRAGNTYEQYF.